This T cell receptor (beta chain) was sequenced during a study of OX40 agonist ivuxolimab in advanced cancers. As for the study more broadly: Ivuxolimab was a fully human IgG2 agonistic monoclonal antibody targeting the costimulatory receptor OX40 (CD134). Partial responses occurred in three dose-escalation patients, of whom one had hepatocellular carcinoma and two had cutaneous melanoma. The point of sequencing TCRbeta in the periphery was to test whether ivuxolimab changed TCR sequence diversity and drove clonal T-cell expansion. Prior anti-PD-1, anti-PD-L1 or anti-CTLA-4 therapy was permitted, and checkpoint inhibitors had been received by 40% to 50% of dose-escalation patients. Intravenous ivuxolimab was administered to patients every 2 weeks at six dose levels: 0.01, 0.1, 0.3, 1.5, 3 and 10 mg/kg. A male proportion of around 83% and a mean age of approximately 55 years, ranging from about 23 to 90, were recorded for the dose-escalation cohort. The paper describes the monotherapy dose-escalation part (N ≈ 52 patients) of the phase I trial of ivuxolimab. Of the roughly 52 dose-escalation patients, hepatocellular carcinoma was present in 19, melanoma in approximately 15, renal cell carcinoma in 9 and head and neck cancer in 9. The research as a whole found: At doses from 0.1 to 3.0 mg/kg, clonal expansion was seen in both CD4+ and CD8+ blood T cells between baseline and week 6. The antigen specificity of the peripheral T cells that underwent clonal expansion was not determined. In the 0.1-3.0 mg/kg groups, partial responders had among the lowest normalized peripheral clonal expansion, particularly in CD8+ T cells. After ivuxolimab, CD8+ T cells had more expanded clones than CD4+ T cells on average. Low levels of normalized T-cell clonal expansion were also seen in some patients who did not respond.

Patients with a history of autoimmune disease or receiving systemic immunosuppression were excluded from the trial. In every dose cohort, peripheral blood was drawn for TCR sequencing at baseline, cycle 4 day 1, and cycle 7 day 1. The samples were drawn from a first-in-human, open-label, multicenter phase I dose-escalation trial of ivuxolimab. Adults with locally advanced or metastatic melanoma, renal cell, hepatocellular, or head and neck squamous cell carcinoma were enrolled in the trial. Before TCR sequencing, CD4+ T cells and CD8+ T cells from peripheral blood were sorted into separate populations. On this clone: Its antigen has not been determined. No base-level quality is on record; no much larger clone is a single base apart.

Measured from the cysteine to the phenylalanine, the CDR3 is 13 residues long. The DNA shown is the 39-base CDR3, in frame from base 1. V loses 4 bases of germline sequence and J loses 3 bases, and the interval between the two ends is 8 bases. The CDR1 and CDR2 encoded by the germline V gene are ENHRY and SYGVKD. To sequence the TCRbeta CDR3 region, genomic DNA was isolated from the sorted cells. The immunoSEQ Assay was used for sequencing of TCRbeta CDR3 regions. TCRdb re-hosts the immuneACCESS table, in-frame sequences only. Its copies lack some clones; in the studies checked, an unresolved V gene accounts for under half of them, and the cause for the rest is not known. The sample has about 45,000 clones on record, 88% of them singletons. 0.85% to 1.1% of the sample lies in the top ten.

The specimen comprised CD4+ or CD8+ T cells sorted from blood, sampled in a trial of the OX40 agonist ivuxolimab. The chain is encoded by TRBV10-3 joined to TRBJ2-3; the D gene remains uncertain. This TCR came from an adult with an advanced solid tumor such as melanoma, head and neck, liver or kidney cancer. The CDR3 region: CAISVGRTDTQYF. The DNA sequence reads TGTGCCATCAGTGTTGGGCGGACAGATACGCAGTATTTT.